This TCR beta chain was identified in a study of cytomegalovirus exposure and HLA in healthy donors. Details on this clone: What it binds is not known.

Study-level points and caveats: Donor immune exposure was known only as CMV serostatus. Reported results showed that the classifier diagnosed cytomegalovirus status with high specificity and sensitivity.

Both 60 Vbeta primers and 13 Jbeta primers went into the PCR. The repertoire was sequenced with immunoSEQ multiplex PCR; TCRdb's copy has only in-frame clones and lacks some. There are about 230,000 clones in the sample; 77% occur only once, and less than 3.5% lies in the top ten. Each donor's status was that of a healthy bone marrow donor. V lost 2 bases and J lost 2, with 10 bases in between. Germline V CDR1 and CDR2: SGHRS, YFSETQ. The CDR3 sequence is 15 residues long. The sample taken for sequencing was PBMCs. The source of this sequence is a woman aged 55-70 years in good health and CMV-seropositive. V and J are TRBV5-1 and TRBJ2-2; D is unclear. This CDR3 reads CASSFSLSNTGELFF. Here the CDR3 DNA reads TGCGCCAGCAGCTTCAGTCTTTCTAACACCGGGGAGCTGTTTTTT.